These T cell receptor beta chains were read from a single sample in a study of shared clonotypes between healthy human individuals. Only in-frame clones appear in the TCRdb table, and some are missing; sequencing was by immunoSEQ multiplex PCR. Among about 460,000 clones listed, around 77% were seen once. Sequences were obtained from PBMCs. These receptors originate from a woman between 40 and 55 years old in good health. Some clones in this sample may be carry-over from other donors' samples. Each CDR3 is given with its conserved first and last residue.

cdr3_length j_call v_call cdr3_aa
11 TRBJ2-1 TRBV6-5 CASSYQDRQFF
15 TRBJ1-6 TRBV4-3 CASSQVKGLNSPLHF
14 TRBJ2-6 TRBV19 CASISFSGANVLTF
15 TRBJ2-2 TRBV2 CASRGTSGSPGELFF
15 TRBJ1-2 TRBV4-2 CASSQGLGQGFGYTF
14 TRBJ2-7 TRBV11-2 CASSLGVGLYEQYF
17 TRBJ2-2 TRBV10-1 CASSASSGRSGTGELFF
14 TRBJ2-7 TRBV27 CASSLNRASYEQYF
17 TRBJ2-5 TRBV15 CATSDTRQGLRKETQYF
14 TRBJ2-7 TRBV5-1 CASSLYGSNYEQYF
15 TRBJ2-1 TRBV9 CASSRAGGPYNEQFF
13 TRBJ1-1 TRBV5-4 CASSLWVGTEAFF
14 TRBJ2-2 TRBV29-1 CSVDGGSTTGELFF
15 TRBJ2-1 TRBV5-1 CASSLNPSGYNEQFF
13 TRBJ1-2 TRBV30 CAWTQGAVNGYTF
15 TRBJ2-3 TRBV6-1 CASSQTGQGADTQYF
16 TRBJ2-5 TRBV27 CASSLWDYQGQETQYF
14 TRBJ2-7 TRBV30 CAWRTSGSWAEQYF
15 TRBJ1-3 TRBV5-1 CASSLDGQFGNTIYF
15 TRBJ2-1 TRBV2 CASIWGREKYNEQFF
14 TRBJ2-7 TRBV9 CASSARFEPYEQYF
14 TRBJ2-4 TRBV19 CASSISLAKNIQYF
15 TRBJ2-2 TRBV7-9 CASRAGAQNTGELFF